The clone carrying this T cell receptor (beta chain) is a singleton in its sample. Its antigen is currently unknown. It was with 60 Vbeta and 13 Jbeta primers that the PCR ran. Profiling relied on immunoSEQ multiplex PCR, and the TCRdb table lists in-frame clones only, not all of them. Of around 140,000 clones listed, around 75% are singletons. The entry originates in a study of cytomegalovirus exposure and HLA in healthy donors. About the study: From approximately 170 million T cells, an earlier analysis saw approximately 110 million unique TCR beta sequences. Findings and caveats of the study: Within a later analysis, the majority of CMV-associated TCR beta chains appeared HLA-restricted. Later genetic work tied a missense DCLRE1C variant to beta-chain V and J trimming.

Sample: PBMCs. This receptor was obtained from a man aged 40-50 years in good health and CMV-seronegative.

The CDR3 region has the DNA TGTGCCAGCAGCTCGGGACAGGTCTTCTCCACCATATATTTT. This encodes CASSSGQVFSTIYF. This sequence joins TRBV7-2 and TRBJ1-3; TRBD1 aligns across 8 bases. J gave up 9 bases and V 4 bases, and 8 bases lay outside the gene matches. CDR3 length equals 14 residues. Germline V CDR1 and CDR2: SGHTA, FQGNSA.